This T cell receptor beta chain was documented in a study of blood T cells in healthy people across ages. Across the whole study: Every two T cells gave about one barcoded beta molecule via template switching.

Regarding this clonotype: As yet, its antigen is unknown.

The authors ran a second PCR of 7 to 11 cycles using a sample-barcoded 5' primer and a J-beta primer mix. Through a template-switch adaptor with 12 random nucleotides, each cDNA molecule received a tag. TCRdb processed the 5' RACE reads anew with MiXCR; each CDR3 protein has one entry. This repertoire shows some 1.5 million distinct CDR3 sequences, 28% found once; its top ten account for roughly 8%. V was cut by 0 bases and J by 12 bases, with 15 bases left in between. Germline CDR1 is DFQATT and CDR2 is SNEGSKA (reference sequence). This CDR3 contains 13 residues. Findings and caveats of the study: Naive CD4+ cells and diversity were both higher in long-lived donors than in aged donors.

Source material: blood. This receptor was taken from a woman aged 25-40 years in good health. The chain couples TRBV20-1 to TRBJ2-1; D is undetermined. The CDR3 DNA reads TGCAGTGCTAGAGAAGGTAGCAGGCTGCCGCAGTTCTTC. This sequence encodes CSAREGSRLPQFF.